What follows are 17 T cell receptor beta chains derived from one specimen sequenced in a study of spatial heterogeneity in lung cancer. Time point: sample taken at primary tumor resection. Their antigens remain unidentified. Broader study findings: Tracking of tumor mutation counts was seen in expanded intratumoral alpha and beta TCR counts.

MiXCR, run by TCRdb on the 5' RACE reads, gives a single entry per CDR3 protein. The sample has about 23,000 distinct CDR3 sequences, around 4.8% seen once. The specimen comprised lung tumor tissue, sampled at surgery. The source of these receptors is a male donor with early-stage non-small cell lung cancer.

This clonotype was observed at least ten times. The V call is TRBV18, the J call TRBJ2-2; D is perhaps TRBD1 or TRBD2 (5 bases each). CDR3 length: 15 residues. CDR1 and CDR2 (germline): KGHSH, LQKENI. V lost 3 bases, J lost 3 bases, and 11 bases lay in between. The CDR3 loop reads CASSPAGTDTGELFF. CDR3 DNA sequence: TGTGCCAGCTCACCCGCAGGGACGGACACCGGGGAGCTGTTTTTT.

This clonotype was recorded at least ten times. The chain has TRBV6-6 and TRBJ2-1; 8 nucleotides match TRBD2. The germline CDR1 and CDR2 sequences are MNHNY and SVGAGI (reference sequence). V trimming: 5 bases; J trimming: 9 bases; junction bases outside the gene matches: 12. The CDR3 is made up of 15 amino acids. The CDR3 protein is CASSPSGGVSGEQFF. Written as DNA, the CDR3 is TGTGCCAGCAGTCCGAGCGGGGGCGTTTCCGGTGAGCAGTTCTTC.

This clonotype was recorded a few times. The V call is TRBV28, the J call TRBJ2-5; D assignment may be TRBD1 or TRBD2 (5 bases each). CDR3 size: 15 residues. With 10 bases removed from V and 9 bases from J, the gap between germline ends came to 27 bases. Germline-derived CDR1 and CDR2 are MDHEN and SYDVKM. The chain's CDR3 is CATLQERGWLNSQYF. The CDR3 DNA sequence: TGTGCCACCCTCCAGGAGAGGGGCTGGCTAAATTCCCAGTACTTC.

In this sample, this clonotype turned up a few times. This clone may be a read error of a much larger clone one base away. A read error is likely, as this CDR3 ends without the conserved phenylalanine or tryptophan. This sequence joins TRBV7-2 and TRBJ2-6, with no clear D. The germline V gene encodes CDR1 SGHTA and CDR2 FQGNSA. Trimming cost V 2 bases and J 2 bases, with 7 bases left between them. The CDR3 has 15 residues. CDR3 bases: TGTGCCAGCAGCTTACAAGGGACTGGGGCCAACGTCCTGACTTCC. Encoded protein: CASSLQGTGANVLTS.

Many counts were recorded for this clonotype. The CDR3, as DNA: TGCAGTGCCCTCGTAGGACCGCAAGAGACCCAGTACTTC. Protein sequence: CSALVGPQETQYF. The chain uses TRBV20-1 and TRBJ2-5; no clear D gene. Trimming left V 6 bases short and J 2 bases short, with 13 bases between. Germline V gene sequence: CDR1 DFQATT, CDR2 SNEGSKA (reference sequence). The CDR3 consists of 13 residues.

The sample holds many counts of this clonotype. The chain uses TRBV5-5 and TRBJ2-7; no firm D call. This CDR3 has 15 amino acids. Trimming took 0 bases from V and 5 from J, leaving 15 bases between them. From germline, CDR1 is SGHKS and CDR2 YYEKEE (reference sequence). CDR3 DNA sequence: TGTGCCAGCAGCTTGGTGGCAGCGCCCCACCACGAGCAGTACTTC. Its translation is CASSLVAAPHHEQYF.

Ten or more counts support this clonotype. The chain has TRBV11-2 and TRBJ1-4, with D possibly matching TRBD1 (5 bases). The CDR3 contains 15 residues. V lost 3 bases, J lost 4 bases, and 12 bases lay in between. Germline values: CDR1 SGHAT, CDR2 FQNNGV. The CDR3 sequence: CASSFRQSFNEKLFF. The CDR3 DNA sequence: TGTGCCAGCAGCTTCCGACAGTCCTTTAATGAAAAACTGTTTTTT.

This clonotype appeared a few times. The chain links TRBV6-5 to TRBJ1-1; D perhaps matches TRBD1 (5 bases). This CDR3 is 15 amino acids long. V dropped 2 bases and J dropped 4 bases, with 14 bases sitting between them. Per the germline V gene, CDR1 is MNHEY and CDR2 is SVGAGI. The CDR3 protein is CASSYTAFGATEAFF. The CDR3 region has the DNA TGTGCCAGCAGTTACACGGCGTTCGGGGCCACTGAAGCTTTCTTT.

This clonotype was observed many times. The germline gene is not matched at one end of the junction; a read error may be the cause. The chain is built from TRBV7-9 and TRBJ2-7; no firm D call. The CDR3 spans 12 residues. CDR1 and CDR2 from the germline V gene are SEHNR and FQNEAQ (reference sequence). CDR3 sequence: CASSFDSHEQYF. The CDR3 region has the DNA TGTGCCAGCAGCTTCGACTCCCACGAGCAGTACTTC.

This clonotype was observed many times. The chain joins TRBV4-1 to TRBJ2-3, with 7 bases identical to TRBD2. Trimming at V came to 2 bases and at J to 3 bases, leaving 5 bases not matched to a gene. The CDR3 runs to 15 residues. Germline-derived CDR1 and CDR2 are MGHRA and YSYEKL. CDR3 amino acids: CASSQREGWTDTQYF. CDR3 nucleotides: TGCGCCAGCAGCCAAAGGGAGGGGTGGACAGATACGCAGTATTTT.

There are many counts of this clonotype. This chain links TRBV9 with TRBJ2-1; 8 bases line up with TRBD2. With 2 bases clipped from V and 9 bases from J, the junction kept 10 bases outside the gene matches. CDR1 and CDR2 (germline): SGDLS, YYNGEE. The CDR3 is 15 amino acids. In DNA form, the CDR3 reads TGTGCCAGCAGCGTGGGGAAGCGGGAGAAAGGTGAGCAGTTCTTC. Translated, it gives CASSVGKREKGEQFF.

In its sample, this clonotype was seen many times. This sequence joins TRBV2 and TRBJ2-2; possibly TRBD1 or TRBD2 for D (5 bases each). The CDR3 runs 15 residues. From germline, CDR1 is SNHLY and CDR2 FYNNEI. Deletions cut 7 bases from V and 4 bases from J, with 16 bases between. In DNA, the CDR3 is TGTGCCAGCAAGGGGAGTTGGCCAGTCACCGGGGAGCTGTTTTTT. It yields the protein CASKGSWPVTGELFF. The complete variable domain, with remaining parts taken from reference TRBV2 and TRBJ2-2, reads EPEVTQTPSHQVTQMGQEVILRCVPISNHLYFYWYRQILGQKVEFLVSFYNNEISEKSEIFDDQFSVERPDGSNFTLKIRSTKLEDSAMYFCASKGSWPVTGELFFGEGSRLTVL.

This clonotype was counted many times. An end of the junction does not agree with germline; a read error may underlie this. The genes are TRBV4-3 and TRBJ2-1; TRBD2 aligns across 8 bases. This CDR3 is 15 amino acids long. Germline CDR1 is LGHNA and CDR2 is YSLEER. The CDR3, as DNA: TGCGCCAGCAGCCCCTTTTTGAATAGCGGGAATGAACAGTTCTTC. Its translation is CASSPFLNSGNEQFF.

At least ten counts were recorded for this clonotype. This sequence joins TRBV19 and TRBJ1-5; the match to TRBD1 covers 11 bases. V lost 3 bases and J lost 3; bases outside the gene matches: 1. CDR1 LNHDA and CDR2 SQIVND come from the germline V gene (reference sequence). The CDR3 extends over 15 amino acids. Here the CDR3 DNA reads TGTGCCAGTAGTATGGGACAGGGGGTCAATCAGCCCCAGCATTTT. Protein: CASSMGQGVNQPQHF.

This clonotype was recorded at least ten times. The chain recombines TRBV7-2 with TRBJ2-5; D ambiguous. Germline lookup yields CDR1 SGHTA and CDR2 FQGNSA. The CDR3 runs to 16 residues. V was shortened by 5 bases and J by 2 bases, with 18 bases between the two germline ends. The CDR3 DNA reads TGTGCCAGCAGCACCCTTGGAGTAGCTGAACAAGAGACCCAGTACTTC. This encodes CASSTLGVAEQETQYF.

This clonotype was detected many times. J is TRBJ2-7 and V is TRBV5-1; 9 bases align to TRBD1. Germline loops: CDR1 SGHRS, CDR2 YFSETQ. CDR3 length equals 14 residues. The junction had 7 bases not matched to a gene; V was cut back by 4 bases and J by 5 bases. This CDR3 reads CASSPGTGTDEQYF. The DNA of the CDR3 is TGCGCCAGCAGCCCGGGGACAGGGACAGACGAGCAGTACTTC.

This clonotype was detected ten times or more. The genes are TRBV20-1 and TRBJ2-2, with 8 bases identical to TRBD1. The CDR3 is 17 residues long. Germline V CDR1 and CDR2: DFQATT, SNEGSKA (reference sequence). The CDR3 loop reads CSPTPAPGGIRTGELFF. In DNA form, the CDR3 reads TGCAGCCCCACCCCTGCCCCAGGGGGCATTCGAACCGGGGAGCTGTTTTTT.